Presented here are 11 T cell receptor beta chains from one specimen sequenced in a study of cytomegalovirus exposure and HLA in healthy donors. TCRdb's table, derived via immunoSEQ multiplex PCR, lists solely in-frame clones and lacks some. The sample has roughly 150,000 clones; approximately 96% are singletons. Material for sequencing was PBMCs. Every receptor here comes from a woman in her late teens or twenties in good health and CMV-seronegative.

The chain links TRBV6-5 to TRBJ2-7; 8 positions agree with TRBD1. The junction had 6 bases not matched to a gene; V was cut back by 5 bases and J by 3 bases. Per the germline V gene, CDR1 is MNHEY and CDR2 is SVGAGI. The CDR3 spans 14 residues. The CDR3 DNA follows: TGTGCCAGCAGTCCGGGACAGGTCTACTACGAGCAGTACTTC. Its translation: CASSPGQVYYEQYF.

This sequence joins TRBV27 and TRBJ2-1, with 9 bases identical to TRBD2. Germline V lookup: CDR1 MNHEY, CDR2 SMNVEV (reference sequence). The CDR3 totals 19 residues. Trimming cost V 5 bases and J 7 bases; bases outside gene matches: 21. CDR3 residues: CASSTHTFPGGGARNEQFF. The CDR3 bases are TGTGCCAGCAGTACACACACCTTCCCTGGCGGGGGGGCTAGAAATGAGCAGTTCTTC.

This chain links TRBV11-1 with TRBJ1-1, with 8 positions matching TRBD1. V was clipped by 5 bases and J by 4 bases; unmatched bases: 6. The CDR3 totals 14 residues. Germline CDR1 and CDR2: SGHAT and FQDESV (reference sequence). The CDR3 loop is CASSQGAGTTEAFF. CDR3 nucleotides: TGTGCCAGCAGCCAGGGGGCAGGGACCACTGAAGCTTTCTTT.

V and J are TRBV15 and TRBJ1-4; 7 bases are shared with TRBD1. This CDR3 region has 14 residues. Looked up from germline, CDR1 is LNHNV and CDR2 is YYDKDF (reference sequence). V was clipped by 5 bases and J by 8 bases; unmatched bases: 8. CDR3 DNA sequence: TGTGCCACCAGCGGACGGACAGGCGGGGAAAAACTGTTTTTT. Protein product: CATSGRTGGEKLFF.

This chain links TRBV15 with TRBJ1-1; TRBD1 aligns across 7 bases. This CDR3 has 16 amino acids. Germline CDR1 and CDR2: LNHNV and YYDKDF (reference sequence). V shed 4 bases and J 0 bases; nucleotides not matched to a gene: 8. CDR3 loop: CATSTTRTGVNTEAFF. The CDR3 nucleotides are TGTGCCACCAGCACTACCAGAACAGGGGTGAACACTGAAGCTTTCTTT.

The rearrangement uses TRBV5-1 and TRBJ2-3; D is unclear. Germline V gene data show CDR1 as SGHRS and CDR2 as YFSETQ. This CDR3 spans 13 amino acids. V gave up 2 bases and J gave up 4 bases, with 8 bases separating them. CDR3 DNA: TGCGCCAGCAGCTTCCTCTCTCCAGATACGCAGTATTTT. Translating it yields CASSFLSPDTQYF. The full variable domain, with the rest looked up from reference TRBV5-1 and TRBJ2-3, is KAGVTQTPRYLIKTRGQQVTLSCSPISGHRSVSWYQQTPGQGLQFLFEYFSETQRNKGNFPGRFSGRQFSNSRSEMNVSTLELGDSALYLCASSFLSPDTQYFGPGTRLTVL.

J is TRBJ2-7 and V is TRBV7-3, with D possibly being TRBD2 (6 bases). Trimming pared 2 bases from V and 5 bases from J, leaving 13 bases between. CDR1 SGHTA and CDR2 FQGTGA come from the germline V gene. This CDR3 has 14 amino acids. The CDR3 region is CASSLFGEADEQYF. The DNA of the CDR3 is TGTGCCAGCAGCTTATTCGGGGAGGCCGACGAGCAGTACTTC.

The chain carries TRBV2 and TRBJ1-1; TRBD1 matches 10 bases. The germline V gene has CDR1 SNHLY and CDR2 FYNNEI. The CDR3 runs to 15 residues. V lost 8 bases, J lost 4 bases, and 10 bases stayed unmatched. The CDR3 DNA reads TGTGCCAGCCATTTCCCGGGACAGGGGACCACTGAAGCTTTCTTT. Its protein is CASHFPGQGTTEAFF.

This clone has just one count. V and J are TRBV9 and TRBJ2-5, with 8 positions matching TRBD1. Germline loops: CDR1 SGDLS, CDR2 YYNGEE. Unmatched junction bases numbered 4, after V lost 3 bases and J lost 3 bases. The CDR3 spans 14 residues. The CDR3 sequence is CASSDGQGEETQYF. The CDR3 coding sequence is TGTGCCAGCAGCGACGGACAGGGCGAAGAGACCCAGTACTTC.

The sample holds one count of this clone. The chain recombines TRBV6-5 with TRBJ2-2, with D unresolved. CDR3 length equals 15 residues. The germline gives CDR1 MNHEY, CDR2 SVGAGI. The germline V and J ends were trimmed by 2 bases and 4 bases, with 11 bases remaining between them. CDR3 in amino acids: CASSYTTEPTGELFF. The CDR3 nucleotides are TGTGCCAGCAGTTACACCACAGAACCCACCGGGGAGCTGTTTTTT.

The CDR3 DNA reads TGTGCCAGCAGTTTAAATAGCAATCAGCCCCAGCATTTT. Residues: CASSLNSNQPQHF. The chain links TRBV6-5 to TRBJ1-5; D gene unclear. Germline CDR1 and CDR2: MNHEY and SVGAGI. V gave up 4 bases and J gave up 0 bases, with 4 bases separating them. The CDR3 is made up of 13 amino acids.